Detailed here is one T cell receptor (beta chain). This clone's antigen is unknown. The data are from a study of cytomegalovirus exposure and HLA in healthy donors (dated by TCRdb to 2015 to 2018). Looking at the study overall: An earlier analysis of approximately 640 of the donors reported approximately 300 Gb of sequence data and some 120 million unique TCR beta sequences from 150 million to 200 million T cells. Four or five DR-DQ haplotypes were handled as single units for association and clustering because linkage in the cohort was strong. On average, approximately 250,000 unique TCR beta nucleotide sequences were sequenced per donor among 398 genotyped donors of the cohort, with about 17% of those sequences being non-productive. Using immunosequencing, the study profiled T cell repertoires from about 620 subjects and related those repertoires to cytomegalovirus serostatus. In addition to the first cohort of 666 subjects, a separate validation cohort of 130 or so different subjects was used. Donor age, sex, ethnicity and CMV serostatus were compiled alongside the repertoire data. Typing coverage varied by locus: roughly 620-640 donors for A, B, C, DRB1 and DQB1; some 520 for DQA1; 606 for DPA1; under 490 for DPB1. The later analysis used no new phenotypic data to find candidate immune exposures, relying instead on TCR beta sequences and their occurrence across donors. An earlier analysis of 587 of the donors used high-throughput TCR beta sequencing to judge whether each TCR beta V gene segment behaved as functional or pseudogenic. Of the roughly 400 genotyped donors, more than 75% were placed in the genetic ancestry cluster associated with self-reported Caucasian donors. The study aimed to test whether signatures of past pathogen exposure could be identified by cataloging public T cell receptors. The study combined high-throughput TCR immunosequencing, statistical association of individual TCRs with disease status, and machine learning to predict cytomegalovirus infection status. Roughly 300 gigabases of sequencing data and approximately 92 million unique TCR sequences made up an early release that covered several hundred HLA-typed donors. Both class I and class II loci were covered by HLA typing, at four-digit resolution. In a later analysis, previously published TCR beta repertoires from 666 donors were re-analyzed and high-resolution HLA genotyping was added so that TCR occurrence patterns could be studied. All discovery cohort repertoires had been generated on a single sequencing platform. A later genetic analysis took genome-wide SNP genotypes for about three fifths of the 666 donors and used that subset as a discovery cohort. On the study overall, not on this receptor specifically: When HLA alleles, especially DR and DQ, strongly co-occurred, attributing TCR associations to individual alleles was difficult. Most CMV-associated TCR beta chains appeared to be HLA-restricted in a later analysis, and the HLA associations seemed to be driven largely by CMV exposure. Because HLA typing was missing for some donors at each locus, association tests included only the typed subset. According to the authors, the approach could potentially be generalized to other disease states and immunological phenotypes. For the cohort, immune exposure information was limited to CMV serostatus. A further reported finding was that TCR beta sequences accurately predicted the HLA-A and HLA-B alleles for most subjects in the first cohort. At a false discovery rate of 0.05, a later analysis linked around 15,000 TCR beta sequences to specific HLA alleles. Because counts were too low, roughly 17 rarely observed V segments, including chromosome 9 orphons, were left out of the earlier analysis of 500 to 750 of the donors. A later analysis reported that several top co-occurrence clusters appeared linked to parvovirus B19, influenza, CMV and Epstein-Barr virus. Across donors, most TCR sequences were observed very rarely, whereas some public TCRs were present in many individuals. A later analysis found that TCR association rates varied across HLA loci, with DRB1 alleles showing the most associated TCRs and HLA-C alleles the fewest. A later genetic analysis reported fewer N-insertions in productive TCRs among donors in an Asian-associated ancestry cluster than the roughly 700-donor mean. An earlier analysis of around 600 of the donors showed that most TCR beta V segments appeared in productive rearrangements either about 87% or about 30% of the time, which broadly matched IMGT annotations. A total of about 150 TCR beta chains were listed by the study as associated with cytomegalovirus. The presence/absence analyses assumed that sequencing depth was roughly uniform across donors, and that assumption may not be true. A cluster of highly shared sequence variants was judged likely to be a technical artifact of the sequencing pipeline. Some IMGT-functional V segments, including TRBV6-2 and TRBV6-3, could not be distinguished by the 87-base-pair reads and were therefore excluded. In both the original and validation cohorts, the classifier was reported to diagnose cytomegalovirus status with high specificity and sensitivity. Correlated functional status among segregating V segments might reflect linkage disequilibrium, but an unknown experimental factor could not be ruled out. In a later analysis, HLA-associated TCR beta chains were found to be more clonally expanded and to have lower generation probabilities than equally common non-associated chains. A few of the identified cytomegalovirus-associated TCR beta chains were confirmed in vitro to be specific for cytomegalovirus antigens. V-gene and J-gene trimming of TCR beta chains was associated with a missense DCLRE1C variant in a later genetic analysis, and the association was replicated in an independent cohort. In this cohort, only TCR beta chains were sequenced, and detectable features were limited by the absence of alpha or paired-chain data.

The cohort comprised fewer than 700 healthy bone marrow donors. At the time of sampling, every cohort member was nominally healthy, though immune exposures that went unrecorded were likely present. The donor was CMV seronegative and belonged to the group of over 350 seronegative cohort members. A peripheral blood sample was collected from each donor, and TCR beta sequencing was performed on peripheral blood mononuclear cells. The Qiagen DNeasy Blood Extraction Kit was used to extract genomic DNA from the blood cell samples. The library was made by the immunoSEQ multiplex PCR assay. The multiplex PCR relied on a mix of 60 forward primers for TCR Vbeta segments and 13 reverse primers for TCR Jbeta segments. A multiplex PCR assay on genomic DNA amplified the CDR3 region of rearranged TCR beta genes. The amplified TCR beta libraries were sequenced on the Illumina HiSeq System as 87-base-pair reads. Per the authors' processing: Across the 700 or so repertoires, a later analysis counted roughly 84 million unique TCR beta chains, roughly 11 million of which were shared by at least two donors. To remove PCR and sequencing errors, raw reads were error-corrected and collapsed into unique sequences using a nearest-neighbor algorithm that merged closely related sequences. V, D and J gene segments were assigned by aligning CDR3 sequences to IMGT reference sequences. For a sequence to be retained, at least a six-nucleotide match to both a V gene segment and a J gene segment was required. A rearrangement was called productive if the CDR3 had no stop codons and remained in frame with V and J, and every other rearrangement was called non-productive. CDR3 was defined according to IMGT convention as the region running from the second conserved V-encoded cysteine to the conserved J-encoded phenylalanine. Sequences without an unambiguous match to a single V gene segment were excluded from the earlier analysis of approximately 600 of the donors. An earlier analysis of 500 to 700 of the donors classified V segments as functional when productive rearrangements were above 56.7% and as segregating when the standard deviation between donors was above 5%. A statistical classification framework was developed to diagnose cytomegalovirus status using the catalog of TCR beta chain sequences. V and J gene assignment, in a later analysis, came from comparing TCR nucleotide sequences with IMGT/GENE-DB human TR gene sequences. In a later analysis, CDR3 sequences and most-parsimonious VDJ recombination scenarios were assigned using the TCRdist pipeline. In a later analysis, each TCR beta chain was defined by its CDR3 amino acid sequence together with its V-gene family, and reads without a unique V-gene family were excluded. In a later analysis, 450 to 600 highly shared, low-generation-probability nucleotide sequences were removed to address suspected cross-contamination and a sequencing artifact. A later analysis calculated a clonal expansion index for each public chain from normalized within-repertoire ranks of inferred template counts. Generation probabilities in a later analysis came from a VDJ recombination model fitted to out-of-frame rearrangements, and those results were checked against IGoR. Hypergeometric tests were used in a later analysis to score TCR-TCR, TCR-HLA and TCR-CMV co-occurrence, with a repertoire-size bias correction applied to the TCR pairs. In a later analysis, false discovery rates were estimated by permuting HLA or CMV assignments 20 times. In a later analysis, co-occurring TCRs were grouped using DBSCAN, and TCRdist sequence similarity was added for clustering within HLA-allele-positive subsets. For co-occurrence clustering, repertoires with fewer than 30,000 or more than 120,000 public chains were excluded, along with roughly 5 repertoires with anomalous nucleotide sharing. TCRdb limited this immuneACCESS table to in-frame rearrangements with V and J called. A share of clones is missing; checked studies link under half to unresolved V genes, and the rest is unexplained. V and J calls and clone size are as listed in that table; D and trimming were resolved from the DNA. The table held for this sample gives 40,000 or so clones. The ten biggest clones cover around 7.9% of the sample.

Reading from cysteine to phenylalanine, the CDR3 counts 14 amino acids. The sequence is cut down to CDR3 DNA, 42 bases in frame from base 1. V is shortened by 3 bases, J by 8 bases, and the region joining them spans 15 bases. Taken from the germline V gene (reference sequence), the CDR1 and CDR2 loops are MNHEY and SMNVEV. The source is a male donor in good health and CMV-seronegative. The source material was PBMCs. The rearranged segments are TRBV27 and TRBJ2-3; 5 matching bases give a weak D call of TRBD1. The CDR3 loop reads CASSFGQGFGTQYF. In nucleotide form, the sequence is TGTGCCAGCAGTTTTGGGCAGGGTTTCGGTACGCAGTATTTT.